One and the same sample provided the 26 T cell receptor beta chains below, sequenced in a study of identical twins. In TCRdb, the 5' RACE reads were re-called with MiXCR into one record per CDR3 protein. In the table there are 520,000 or so distinct CDR3 sequences, around 20% of which are singletons. These data were also reused for a study on T cells expressing NK-cell markers.

Input material: CD4+ T cells sorted from blood. Source of these receptors: a woman younger than 35 in good health.

This chain connects TRBV7-2 to TRBJ2-7; D tentatively fits TRBD1 or TRBD2 (5 bases each). This CDR3 contains 13 residues. Trimming stripped 2 bases from V and 7 bases from J, with 12 bases between. Germline lookup yields CDR1 SGHTA and CDR2 FQGNSA. Here the CDR3 reads CASSLWGWREQYF. The CDR3 nucleotides read TGTGCCAGCAGCTTATGGGGGTGGAGGGAGCAGTACTTC.

This rearrangement joins TRBV29-1 to TRBJ2-1; TRBD2 agrees at 8 bases. V was pared by 8 bases and J by 1 base, with 10 bases of the junction left unmatched. This CDR3 contains 15 residues. Germline V gene data show CDR1 as SQVTM and CDR2 as ANQGSEA. CDR3 coding DNA: TGCAGCTCCATGGGGCGGGAGGTATCCTACAATGAGCAGTTCTTC. Protein sequence: CSSMGREVSYNEQFF.

In this sample, this clonotype turned up a few times. This chain links TRBV2 with TRBJ1-5; no firm D call. The CDR3 length is 14 residues. Germline CDR1 SNHLY, CDR2 FYNNEI. V gave up 7 bases and J gave up 2 bases, with 12 bases separating them. CDR3 DNA: TGTGCCAGCACTGGGTTGTTGGGCAATCAGCCCCAGCATTTT. Translating it yields CASTGLLGNQPQHF.

The rearrangement links TRBV4-2 to TRBJ1-4; possibly TRBD1 for D (5 bases). The germline gives CDR1 LGHNA, CDR2 YNFKEQ. The CDR3 length is 16 residues. With 4 bases removed from V and 2 bases from J, the gap between germline ends came to 14 bases. The CDR3 loop reads CASSRLGGETNEKLFF. The CDR3 nucleotides read TGTGCCAGCAGCCGCCTGGGGGGGGAGACTAATGAAAAACTGTTTTTT.

This chain links TRBV10-1 with TRBJ2-1, with unresolved D. Trimming took 3 bases from V and 7 from J, leaving 7 bases between them. The CDR3 loop spans 12 amino acids. Germline-derived CDR1 and CDR2 are WNHNN and SYGVQD (reference sequence). The chain's CDR3 is CASSDSRNEQFF. In DNA, the CDR3 is TGCGCCAGCAGTGACAGCAGGAATGAGCAGTTCTTC.

This clonotype was observed a few times. The chain carries TRBV20-1 and TRBJ1-2, with 9 bases matching TRBD1. The germline gives CDR1 DFQATT, CDR2 SNEGSKA (reference sequence). The CDR3 is 13 residues long. CDR3 loop: CSRGTGFSGGYTF. Written as DNA, the CDR3 is TGCAGCCGAGGGACAGGGTTTTCGGGCGGCTACACCTTC.

This clonotype was detected a few times. The rearrangement links TRBV5-1 to TRBJ1-1; D possibly corresponds to TRBD1 (5 bases). Germline CDR1 SGHRS, CDR2 YFSETQ. Trimming took off 0 bases at V and 4 bases at J, with 10 bases between the two ends. This CDR3 comprises 14 residues. The CDR3 loop reads CASSLDTGGTEAFF. In nucleotides, the CDR3 is TGCGCCAGCAGCTTGGATACGGGGGGCACTGAAGCTTTCTTT.

This clonotype was seen at least ten times. A junction boundary mismatches the germline segment, possibly from a read error. This chain links TRBV7-9 with TRBJ1-1; tentative D call: TRBD1 (5 bases). There are 14 residues in the CDR3. Germline values: CDR1 SEHNR, CDR2 FQNEAQ (reference sequence). The CDR3 is CASSLVQGRTEAFF. CDR3 bases: TGTGCCAGCAGTTTAGTTCAGGGTCGCACTGAAGCTTTCTTT.

The chain couples TRBV6-1 to TRBJ1-3; D is undetermined. Germline assignment: CDR1 MNHNS and CDR2 SASEGT. CDR3 length: 14 amino acids. Trimming shortened V by 5 bases and J by 0 bases, and 8 bases separated the two germline ends. CDR3 sequence reads: CASSSGSSGNTIYF. The DNA of the CDR3 is TGTGCCAGCAGTAGCGGCAGCTCTGGAAACACCATATATTTT.

The chain has TRBV20-1 and TRBJ2-7; 7 positions match TRBD2. This CDR3 is built from 14 residues. The junction had 12 bases not matched to a gene; V was cut back by 6 bases and J by 4 bases. CDR1 DFQATT and CDR2 SNEGSKA come from the germline V gene (reference sequence). The CDR3, as DNA: TGCAGTGCGACCCCCTTGGGAGGGGCGTACGAGCAGTACTTC. Translating gives CSATPLGGAYEQYF.

This chain links TRBV6-1 with TRBJ2-7; 12 nucleotides agree with TRBD2. Germline V CDR1 and CDR2: MNHNS, SASEGT. Losses at the gene ends were 4 bases for V and 5 bases for J; bases not matched to a gene: 3. The CDR3 has 14 residues. Here the CDR3 reads CASSGLAGDHEQYF. The CDR3, as DNA: TGTGCCAGCAGTGGACTAGCGGGAGATCACGAGCAGTACTTC.

A few counts support this clonotype. J is TRBJ2-3 and V is TRBV4-3; D might be TRBD1 (5 bases). With 1 base removed from V and 4 bases from J, the gap between germline ends came to 18 bases. The CDR3 covers 17 residues. The germline gives CDR1 LGHNA, CDR2 YSLEER. The CDR3, as DNA: TGCGCCAGCAGCCAAGGAGTTGTAGGGGCATACGCAGATACGCAGTATTTT. Its protein is CASSQGVVGAYADTQYF.

This clonotype showed up just a few times. This chain joins TRBV5-6 and TRBJ2-5; the match to TRBD2 covers 8 bases. The CDR3 covers 14 residues. V lost 4 bases to trimming and J lost 6 bases; unmatched junction nucleotides: 8. Germline V gives CDR1 SGHDT, CDR2 YYEEEE. This chain's CDR3 is CASSPAAGAKTQYF. CDR3 DNA: TGTGCCAGCAGCCCGGCAGCGGGAGCAAAGACCCAGTACTTC.

The genes are TRBV24-1 and TRBJ2-4; 7 nucleotides line up with TRBD1. The germline V gene encodes CDR1 KGHDR and CDR2 SFDVKD. Trimming removed 7 bases from V and 4 bases from J; junction bases left unmatched: 0. The CDR3 has 12 residues. CDR3 loop: CATRDRKNIQYF. The DNA of the CDR3 is TGTGCCACCAGGGACAGGAAAAACATTCAGTACTTC.

The rearrangement links TRBV20-1 to TRBJ2-5; 9 bases match TRBD2. CDR3 length: 16 amino acids. Trimming cost V 1 base and J 7 bases; bases outside gene matches: 13. Germline V gene sequence: CDR1 DFQATT, CDR2 SNEGSKA (reference sequence). CDR3 DNA sequence: TGCAGTGCTAGAGCTCGGAAGGCGGGGGGGTCCGGGACCCAGTACTTC. Its protein product is CSARARKAGGSGTQYF.

V and J are TRBV10-3 and TRBJ1-1; the D is unclear. V shed 4 bases and J shed 1 base, with 7 bases lying between them. Germline loops: CDR1 ENHRY, CDR2 SYGVKD. This CDR3 is 13 amino acids long. The CDR3 protein is CAISVEGNTEAFF. Written as DNA, the CDR3 is TGTGCCATCAGTGTGGAGGGGAACACTGAAGCTTTCTTT.

This chain connects TRBV20-1 to TRBJ2-1; 16 nucleotides match TRBD2. Per germline, CDR1 DFQATT and CDR2 SNEGSKA (reference sequence). After removal of 5 bases from V and 7 bases from J, the junction contained 8 bases not matched to a gene. This CDR3 has 16 amino acids. The CDR3 DNA reads TGCAGTGCTCTTGGGACTAGCGGGAGGGCCCGGAATGAGCAGTTCTTC. Protein: CSALGTSGRARNEQFF.

V gene TRBV20-1 combines with J gene TRBJ2-1; TRBD2 aligns across 8 bases. The germline V gene encodes CDR1 DFQATT and CDR2 SNEGSKA (reference sequence). The CDR3 sequence is 16 residues long. V lost 5 bases, J lost 5 bases, and 14 bases stayed unmatched. The CDR3 loop is CSAGSGVAGPHNEQFF. CDR3 nucleotides: TGCAGTGCTGGATCTGGGGTAGCGGGGCCCCACAATGAGCAGTTCTTC.

This clonotype was counted a few times. The chain has TRBV20-1 and TRBJ2-7; D uncertain. Trimming removed 3 bases at V and 0 bases at J, with 6 bases between. The CDR3 has 12 residues. Looked up from germline, CDR1 is DFQATT and CDR2 is SNEGSKA (reference sequence). The CDR3: CSASPSSYEQYF. CDR3 in DNA: TGCAGTGCTAGTCCTAGCTCCTACGAGCAGTACTTC.

In its sample, this clonotype was seen a few times. The chain has TRBV21-1 and TRBJ2-7; TRBD1 is the table's D call and was not checked against the DNA. TRBV21-1 is given as a pseudogene. This CDR3 has 13 amino acids. CDR3 bases: TGTGCCACCTCAGGGGGTAGCTCCTACGAGCAGTACTTC. It yields the protein CATSGGSSYEQYF.

This clonotype was counted a few times. The chain recombines TRBV20-1 with TRBJ2-1, with 14 bases that match TRBD2. Germline V CDR1 and CDR2: DFQATT, SNEGSKA (reference sequence). With V trimmed by 3 bases and J by 4 bases, 8 bases remained unmatched. The CDR3 is 17 residues long. The CDR3 DNA reads TGCAGTGCTAGGGCCCAGACTAGCGGGAGGGGGTACAATGAGCAGTTCTTC. It encodes CSARAQTSGRGYNEQFF.

This rearrangement joins TRBV6-2 or TRBV6-3 to TRBJ2-6, with D unclear. Trimming removed 6 bases at V and 0 bases at J, with 6 bases between. There are 14 residues in the CDR3. Germline lookup yields CDR1 MNHEY and CDR2 SVGEGT. CDR3 sequence: CASSWASGANVLTF. DNA of the CDR3: TGTGCCAGCAGCTGGGCCTCTGGGGCCAACGTCCTGACTTTC.

The chain recombines TRBV5-4 with TRBJ2-5, with D perhaps being TRBD1 or TRBD2 (5 bases each). The germline V gene has CDR1 SGHNT and CDR2 YYREEE (reference sequence). The CDR3 runs to 16 residues. V lost 4 bases, J lost 2 bases, and 18 bases lay in between. The CDR3: CASSRGPDAKQETQYF. The DNA of the CDR3 is TGTGCCAGCAGCAGGGGACCGGACGCCAAACAAGAGACCCAGTACTTC.

This clonotype was counted between two and nine times. The rearrangement uses TRBV7-6 and TRBJ2-1; possible D gene TRBD2, 6 bases. The CDR3 covers 17 residues. V lost 4 bases to trimming and J lost 3 bases, with 19 bases between them. Germline CDR1 and CDR2: SGHVS and FNYEAQ. DNA of the CDR3: TGTGCCAGCAGCTCGACTAGACGAAAAAGATACTACAATGAGCAGTTCTTC. It codes for CASSSTRRKRYYNEQFF.

The chain recombines TRBV10-3 with TRBJ2-2; 13 nucleotides agree with TRBD2. This CDR3 spans 15 amino acids. Trimming took 5 bases from V and 7 from J; bases not matched to a gene: 4. From germline, CDR1 is ENHRY and CDR2 SYGVKD. CDR3 in amino acids: CAISYGTSGNGELFF. As DNA, the CDR3 is TGTGCCATCAGTTACGGGACTAGCGGGAACGGGGAGCTGTTTTTT.

The gene calls are TRBV29-1 and TRBJ2-1; 10 nucleotides line up with TRBD2. This CDR3 is 13 amino acids long. J gave up 9 bases and V 7 bases, and 9 bases lay outside the gene matches. The germline V gene encodes CDR1 SQVTM and CDR2 ANQGSEA. The CDR3 protein is CSDRRTSGGEQFF. CDR3 bases: TGCAGCGACCGCCGGACTAGCGGCGGTGAGCAGTTCTTC.